This TCR beta chain was identified during a study of Ad26.COV2.S vaccination and SARS-CoV-2 variants. General study findings and limits: Vaccinees reportedly had broad spike-specific CD8+ and CD4+ T cell responses.

TCRdb's copy holds only in-frame clones and misses some; the assay was immunoSEQ multiplex PCR. The sample records approximately 240,000 clones, roughly 90% being singletons. Treatment in this sample: some 20 received Ad26.COV2.S at low or high dose, single or two shots; several received placebo; per-sample allocation not given. Day 63 following the first vaccine or placebo injection was when the samples were taken. Built on an Ad26 vector, the vaccine expressed Wuhan-strain SARS-CoV-2 spike. As for this clone: No antigen is known for it.

CDR1 is MNHEY, CDR2 SMNVEV, per germline (reference sequence). This CDR3 comprises 15 residues. Trimming took off 6 bases at V and 0 bases at J, with 12 bases between the two ends. This clonotype was sampled from a person aged 18-60 years who received the Ad26.COV2.S COVID-19 vaccine or a placebo. This rearrangement joins TRBV27 to TRBJ2-1; D tentatively fits TRBD1 or TRBD2 (5 bases each). The material was peripheral blood, obtained in a trial of Ad26.COV2.S vaccine versus placebo. DNA for the CDR3: TGTGCCAGCAGAAGAGGGGCGAGCTCCTACAATGAGCAGTTCTTC. It yields the protein CASRRGASSYNEQFF.